What follows are 5 T cell receptor beta chains derived from one specimen sequenced in a study of blood T cell repertoires in COVID-19. Sequencing used immunoSEQ multiplex PCR; TCRdb keeps in-frame clones, though not all of them. The top ten clones hold roughly 0.26% of a sample with over 600,000 clones, over 80% of them seen once. The source material was peripheral blood. Every receptor here comes from a woman under 30 with acute or convalescent COVID-19.

The rearrangement links TRBV21-1 to TRBJ1-6. TRBV21-1 counts as a pseudogene. CDR3 length: 14 amino acids. CDR3 coding DNA: TGTGCCAGCAGCTCCCGGGTCTATAATTCACCCCTCCACTTT. Amino acids: CASSSRVYNSPLHF.

The rearrangement links TRBV19 to TRBJ2-5; 10 bases are shared with TRBD1. CDR3 length equals 14 residues. The trim removed 4 bases at V and 3 bases at J, leaving 2 bases unmatched. The germline V gene encodes CDR1 LNHDA and CDR2 SQIVND (reference sequence). DNA for the CDR3: TGTGCCAGTAGTACCGGGACAGGGGAAGAGACCCAGTACTTC. This encodes CASSTGTGEETQYF.

The chain combines TRBV12-5 with TRBJ1-1; weak D call: TRBD1 (5 bases). CDR1 is LGHNT and CDR2 is FRNRAP in the germline V gene. V was clipped by 6 bases and J by 8 bases, with 16 bases between them. This CDR3 has 13 amino acids. The DNA for the CDR3 is TGTGCTAGTGGCTCCTCTGGGGGGAACGAAGCTTTCTTT. This gives the protein CASGSSGGNEAFF.

V gene TRBV11-2 combines with J gene TRBJ1-1; D call uncertain. Germline-derived CDR1 and CDR2 are SGHAT and FQNNGV. Trimming removed 4 bases at V and 2 bases at J, with 8 bases between. There are 13 residues in the CDR3. In nucleotides, the CDR3 is TGTGCCAGCAGCTCGGGTCACAACACTGAAGCTTTCTTT. Its protein product is CASSSGHNTEAFF.

This clone was counted once. V is TRBV2 and J is TRBJ1-1, with D uncertain. CDR3 length: 11 amino acids. Trimming took 5 bases from V and 7 from J, leaving 8 bases between them. CDR1 and CDR2 from the germline V gene are SNHLY and FYNNEI. CDR3 amino acids: CASSYSLEAFF. CDR3 DNA: TGTGCCAGCAGTTATTCCCTTGAAGCTTTCTTT.